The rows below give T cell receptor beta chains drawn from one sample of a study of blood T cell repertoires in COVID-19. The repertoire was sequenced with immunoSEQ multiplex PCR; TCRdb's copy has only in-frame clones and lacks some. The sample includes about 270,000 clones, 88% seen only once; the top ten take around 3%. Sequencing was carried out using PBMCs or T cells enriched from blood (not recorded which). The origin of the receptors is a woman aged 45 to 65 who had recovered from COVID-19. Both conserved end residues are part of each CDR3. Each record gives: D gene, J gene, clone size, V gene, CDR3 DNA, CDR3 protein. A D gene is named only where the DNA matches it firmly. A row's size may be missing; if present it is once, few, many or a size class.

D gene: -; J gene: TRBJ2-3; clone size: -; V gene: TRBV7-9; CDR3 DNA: TGTGCCAGCAGCTTAGGAGATAACACAGATACGCAGTATTTT; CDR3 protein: CASSLGDNTDTQYF
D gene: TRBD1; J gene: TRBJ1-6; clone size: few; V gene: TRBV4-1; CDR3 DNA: TGCGCCAGCAGCCCCAAGGCCCATACGGGGACAGGGGATTCACCCCTCCACTTT; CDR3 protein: CASSPKAHTGTGDSPLHF
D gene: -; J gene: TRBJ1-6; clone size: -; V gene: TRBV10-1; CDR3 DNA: TGCGCCCGTCACAGCTCTCGCTGCGATAATTCACCCCTCCACTTT; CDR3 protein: CARHSSRCDNSPLHF
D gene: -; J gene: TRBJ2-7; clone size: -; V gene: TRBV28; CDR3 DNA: TGTGCCAGCAGTTTAGATCGGGTGACGGGCGAGCAGTACTTC; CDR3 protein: CASSLDRVTGEQYF
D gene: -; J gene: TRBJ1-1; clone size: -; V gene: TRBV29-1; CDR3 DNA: TGCAGCGTTGAGCGGGCAGGGGAGCACACTGAAGCTTTCTTT; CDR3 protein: CSVERAGEHTEAFF
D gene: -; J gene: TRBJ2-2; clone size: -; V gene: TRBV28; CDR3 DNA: TGTGCCAGCAGTGTAACAAAGAACGGGGAGCTGTTTTTT; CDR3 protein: CASSVTKNGELFF
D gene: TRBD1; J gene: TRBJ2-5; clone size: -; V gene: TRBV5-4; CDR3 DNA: TGTGCCAGCAGCTTTGAGGGGGCGAGAAGGACCCAGTACTTC; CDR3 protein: CASSFEGARRTQYF
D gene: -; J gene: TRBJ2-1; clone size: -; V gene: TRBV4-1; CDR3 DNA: TGCGCCAGCAGCCAAGGGTGGAACGGGAAGCAGTTCTTC; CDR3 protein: CASSQGWNGKQFF
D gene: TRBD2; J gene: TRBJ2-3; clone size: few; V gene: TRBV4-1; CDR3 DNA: TGCGCCAGCAGCCAAGTTGGTCAGACTAGCGGGAGGGCGGGCACAGATACGCAGTATTTT; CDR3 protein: CASSQVGQTSGRAGTDTQYF
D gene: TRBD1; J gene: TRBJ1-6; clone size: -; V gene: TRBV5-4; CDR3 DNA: TGTGCCAGCAGCCCCGGGACAGGACGTCATTCACCCCTCCACTTT; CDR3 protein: CASSPGTGRHSPLHF
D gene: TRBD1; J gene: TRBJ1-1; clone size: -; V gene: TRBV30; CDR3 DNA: TGTGCCTGGAGTGCCGGACAGGTGAACACTGAAGCTTTCTTT; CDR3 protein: CAWSAGQVNTEAFF
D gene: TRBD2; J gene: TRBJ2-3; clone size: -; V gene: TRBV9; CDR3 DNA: TGTGCCAGCAGCGTAGGGACTAGCGGGAGTTCAGATACGCAGTATTTT; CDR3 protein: CASSVGTSGSSDTQYF
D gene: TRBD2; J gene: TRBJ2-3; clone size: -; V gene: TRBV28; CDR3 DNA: TGTGCCAGCAAACTAGCGGGAATGATTACAGATACGCAGTATTTT; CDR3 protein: CASKLAGMITDTQYF
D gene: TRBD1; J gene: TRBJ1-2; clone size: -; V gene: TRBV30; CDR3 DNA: TGTGCCTGGAGTGGCGGACAGGCGCTCGTTCATGGCTACACCTTC; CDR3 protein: CAWSGGQALVHGYTF
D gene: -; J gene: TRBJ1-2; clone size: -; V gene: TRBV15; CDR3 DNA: TGTGCCACCAGCAGAGATCGGGTTACCTATGGCTACACCTTC; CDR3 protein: CATSRDRVTYGYTF
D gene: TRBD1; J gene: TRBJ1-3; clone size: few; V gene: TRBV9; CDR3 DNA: TGTGCCAGCAGCGCTCAGTCGGGACAGGGGTACGGAAACACCATATATTTT; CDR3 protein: CASSAQSGQGYGNTIYF
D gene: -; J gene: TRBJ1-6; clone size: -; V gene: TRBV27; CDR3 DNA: TGTGCCAGCAGTTTAGGGGCCTGGAATTCACCCCTCCACTTT; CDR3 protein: CASSLGAWNSPLHF
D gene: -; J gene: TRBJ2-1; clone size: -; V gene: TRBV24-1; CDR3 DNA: TGTGCCACCAGTGACCTCGGACAGAACTACAATGAGCAGTTCTTC; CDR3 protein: CATSDLGQNYNEQFF
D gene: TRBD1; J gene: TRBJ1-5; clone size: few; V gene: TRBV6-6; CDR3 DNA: TGTGCCAGCAGTCTTTTAGACAGGGGAGGTAGCAATCAGCCCCAGCATTTT; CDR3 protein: CASSLLDRGGSNQPQHF
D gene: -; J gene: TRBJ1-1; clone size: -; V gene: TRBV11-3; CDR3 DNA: TGTGCCAGCAGCTCGGGTTACCGTGAAGCTTTCTTT; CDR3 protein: CASSSGYREAFF
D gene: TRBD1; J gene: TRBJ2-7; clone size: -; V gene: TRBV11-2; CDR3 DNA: TGTGCCAGCAGCGACCGGACAGGGGGCACCTACGAGCAGTACTTC; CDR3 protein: CASSDRTGGTYEQYF
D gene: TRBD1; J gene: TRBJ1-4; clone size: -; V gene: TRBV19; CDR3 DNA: TGTGCCAGTAGTAGTCACAGGGGTACTAATGAAAAACTGTTTTTT; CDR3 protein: CASSSHRGTNEKLFF
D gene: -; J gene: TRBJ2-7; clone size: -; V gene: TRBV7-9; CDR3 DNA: TGTGCCAGCAGCCGAGTAGCCTACGAGCAGTACTTC; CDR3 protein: CASSRVAYEQYF
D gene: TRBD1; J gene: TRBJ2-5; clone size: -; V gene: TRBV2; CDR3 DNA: TGTGCCAGCTTTTTTGGGACAGGGTTAGCCCAGTACTTC; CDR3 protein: CASFFGTGLAQYF
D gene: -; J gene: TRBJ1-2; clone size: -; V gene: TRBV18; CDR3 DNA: TGTGCCAGCTCATCGACAAACAGCTATGGCTACACCTTC; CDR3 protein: CASSSTNSYGYTF
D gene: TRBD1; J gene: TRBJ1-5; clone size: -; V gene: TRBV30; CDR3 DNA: TGTGCCTGGAGGGACAGGGGCGTCAATCAGCCCCAGCATTTT; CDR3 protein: CAWRDRGVNQPQHF
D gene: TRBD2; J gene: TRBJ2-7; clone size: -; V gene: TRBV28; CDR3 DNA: TGTGCCAGCAGTTTGGGAGGGGTGGGGGTGCAGTCCTACGAGCAGTACTTC; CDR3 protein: CASSLGGVGVQSYEQYF